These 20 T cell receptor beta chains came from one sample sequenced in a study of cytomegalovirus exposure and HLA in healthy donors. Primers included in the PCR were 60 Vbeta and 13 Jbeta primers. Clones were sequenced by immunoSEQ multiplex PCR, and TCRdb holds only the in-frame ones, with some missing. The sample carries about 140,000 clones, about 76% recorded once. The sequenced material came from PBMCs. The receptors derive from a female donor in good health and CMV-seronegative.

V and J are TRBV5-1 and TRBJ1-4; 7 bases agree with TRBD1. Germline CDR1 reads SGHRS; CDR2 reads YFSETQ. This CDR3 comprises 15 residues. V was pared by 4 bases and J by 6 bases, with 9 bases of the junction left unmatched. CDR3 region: CASSPVGGGDEKLFF. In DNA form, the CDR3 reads TGCGCCAGCAGCCCCGTAGGGGGCGGGGATGAAAAACTGTTTTTT.

CDR3 nucleotide sequence: TGCGCCAGCAGCCTAAAGCCCCACCTCAGGCAGGGGGACACCGGGGAGCTGTTTTTT. It encodes CASSLKPHLRQGDTGELFF. This rearrangement joins TRBV4-1 to TRBJ2-2; 7 bases map to TRBD1. Germline values: CDR1 MGHRA, CDR2 YSYEKL. This CDR3 has 19 residues. The V and J ends lost 4 bases and 3 bases, in that order; junction bases with no gene match: 17.

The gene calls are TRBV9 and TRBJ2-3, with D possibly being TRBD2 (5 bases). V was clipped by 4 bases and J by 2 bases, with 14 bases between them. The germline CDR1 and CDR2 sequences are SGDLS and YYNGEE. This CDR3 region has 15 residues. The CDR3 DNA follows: TGTGCCAGCAGCCCCCCGATGGGAGTCACAGATACGCAGTATTTT. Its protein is CASSPPMGVTDTQYF.

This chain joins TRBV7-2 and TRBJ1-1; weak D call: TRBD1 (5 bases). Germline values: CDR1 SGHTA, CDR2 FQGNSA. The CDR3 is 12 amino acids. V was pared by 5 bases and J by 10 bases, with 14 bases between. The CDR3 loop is CASSPSGGVAFF. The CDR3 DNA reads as TGTGCCAGCAGCCCGTCGGGGGGTGTAGCTTTCTTT.

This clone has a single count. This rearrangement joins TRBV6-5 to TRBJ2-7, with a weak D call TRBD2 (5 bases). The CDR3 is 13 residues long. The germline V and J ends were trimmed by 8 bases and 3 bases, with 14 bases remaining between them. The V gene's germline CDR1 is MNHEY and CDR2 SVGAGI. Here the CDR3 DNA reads TGTGCCAGCTCAGCGGCCAACCACTACGAGCAGTACTTC. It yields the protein CASSAANHYEQYF.

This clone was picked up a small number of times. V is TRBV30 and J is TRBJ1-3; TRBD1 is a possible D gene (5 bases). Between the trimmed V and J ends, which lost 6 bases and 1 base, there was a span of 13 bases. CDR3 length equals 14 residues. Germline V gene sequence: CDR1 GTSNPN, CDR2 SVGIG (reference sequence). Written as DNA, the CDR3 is TGTGCCTGTACCCGGGGGTTTTCTGGAAACACCATATATTTT. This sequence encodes CACTRGFSGNTIYF.

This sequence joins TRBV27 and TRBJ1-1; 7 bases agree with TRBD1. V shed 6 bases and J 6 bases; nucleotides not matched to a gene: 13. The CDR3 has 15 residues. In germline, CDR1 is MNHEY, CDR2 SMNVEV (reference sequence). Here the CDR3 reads CASSVKFTGVAEAFF. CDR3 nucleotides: TGTGCCAGCAGCGTGAAATTCACAGGGGTCGCTGAAGCTTTCTTT.

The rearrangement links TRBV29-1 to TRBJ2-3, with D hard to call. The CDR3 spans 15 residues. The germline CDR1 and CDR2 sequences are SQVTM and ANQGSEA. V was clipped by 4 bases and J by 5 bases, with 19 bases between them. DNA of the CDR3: TGCAGCGTTGCCTCCCCAAGGCAGCGCCAAGATACGCAGTATTTT. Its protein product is CSVASPRQRQDTQYF.

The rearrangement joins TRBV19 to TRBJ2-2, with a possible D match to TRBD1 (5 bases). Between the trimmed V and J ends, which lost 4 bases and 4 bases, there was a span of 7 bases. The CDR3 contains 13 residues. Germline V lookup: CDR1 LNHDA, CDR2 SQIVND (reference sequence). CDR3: CASSKQVTGELFF. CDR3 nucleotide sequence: TGTGCCAGTAGTAAACAGGTCACCGGGGAGCTGTTTTTT.

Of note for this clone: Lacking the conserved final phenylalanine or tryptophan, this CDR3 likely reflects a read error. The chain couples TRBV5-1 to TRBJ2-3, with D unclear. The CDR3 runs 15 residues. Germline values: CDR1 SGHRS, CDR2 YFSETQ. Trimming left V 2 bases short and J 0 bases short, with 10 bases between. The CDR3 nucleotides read TGCGCCAGCAGCTTTAATCCCTCGAGCACAGATACGCAGTATGTT. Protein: CASSFNPSSTDTQYV.

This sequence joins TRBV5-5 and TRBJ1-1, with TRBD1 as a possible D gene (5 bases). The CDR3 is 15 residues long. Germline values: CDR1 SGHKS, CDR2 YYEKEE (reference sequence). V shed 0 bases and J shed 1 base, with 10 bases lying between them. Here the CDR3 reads CASSLAAGTNTEAFF. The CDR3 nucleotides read TGTGCCAGCAGCTTGGCCGCGGGGACGAACACTGAAGCTTTCTTT.

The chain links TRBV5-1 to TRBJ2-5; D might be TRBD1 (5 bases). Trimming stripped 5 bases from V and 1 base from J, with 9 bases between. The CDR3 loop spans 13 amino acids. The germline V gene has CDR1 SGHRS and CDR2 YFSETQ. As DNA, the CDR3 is TGCGCCAGCAGAATCAGGGTCCAAGAGACCCAGTACTTC. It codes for CASRIRVQETQYF.

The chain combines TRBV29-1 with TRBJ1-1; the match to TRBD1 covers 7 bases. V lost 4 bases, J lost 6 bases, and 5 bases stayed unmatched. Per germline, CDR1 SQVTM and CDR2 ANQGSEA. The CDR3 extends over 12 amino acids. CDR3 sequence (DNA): TGCAGCGTTGGCCACAGGGGTGCTGAAGCTTTCTTT. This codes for CSVGHRGAEAFF.

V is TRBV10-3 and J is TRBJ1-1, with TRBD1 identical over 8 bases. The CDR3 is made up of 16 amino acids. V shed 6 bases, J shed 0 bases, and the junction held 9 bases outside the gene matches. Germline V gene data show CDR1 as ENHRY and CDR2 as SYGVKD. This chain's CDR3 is CAIRRTGMGMNTEAFF. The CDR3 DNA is TGTGCCATCAGAAGGACAGGGATGGGGATGAACACTGAAGCTTTCTTT.

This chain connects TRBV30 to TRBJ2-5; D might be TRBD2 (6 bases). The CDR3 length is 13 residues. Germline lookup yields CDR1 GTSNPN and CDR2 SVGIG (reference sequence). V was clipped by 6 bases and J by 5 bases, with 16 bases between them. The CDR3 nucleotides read TGTGCCTGTCACATCACTAGCTGGGAGACCCAGTACTTC. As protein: CACHITSWETQYF.

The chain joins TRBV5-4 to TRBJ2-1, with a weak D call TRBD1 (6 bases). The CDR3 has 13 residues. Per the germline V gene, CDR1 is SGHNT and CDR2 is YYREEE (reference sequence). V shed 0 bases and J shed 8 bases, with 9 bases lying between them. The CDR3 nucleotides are TGTGCCAGCAGCTTGGCGGCAGGGGATGAGCAGTTCTTC. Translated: CASSLAAGDEQFF.

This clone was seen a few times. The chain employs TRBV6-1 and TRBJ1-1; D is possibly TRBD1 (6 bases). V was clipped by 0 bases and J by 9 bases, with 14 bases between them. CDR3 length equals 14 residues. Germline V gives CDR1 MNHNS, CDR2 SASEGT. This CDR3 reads CASSEAQGRSQAFF. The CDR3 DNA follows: TGTGCCAGCAGTGAAGCACAGGGCCGGTCTCAAGCTTTCTTT.

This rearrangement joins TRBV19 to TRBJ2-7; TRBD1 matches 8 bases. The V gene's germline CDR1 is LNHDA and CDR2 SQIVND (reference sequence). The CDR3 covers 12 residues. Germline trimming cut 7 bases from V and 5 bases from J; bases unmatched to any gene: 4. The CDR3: CASTTTGDEQYF. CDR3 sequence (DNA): TGTGCCAGTACCACGACAGGGGACGAGCAGTACTTC.

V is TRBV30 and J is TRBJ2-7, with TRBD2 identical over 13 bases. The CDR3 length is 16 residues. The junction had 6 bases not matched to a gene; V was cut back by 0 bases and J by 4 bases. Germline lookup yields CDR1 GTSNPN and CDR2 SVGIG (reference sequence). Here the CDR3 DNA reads TGTGCCTGGAGTGTACCAAGGACTAGCGGGAGTTACGAGCAGTACTTC. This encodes CAWSVPRTSGSYEQYF.

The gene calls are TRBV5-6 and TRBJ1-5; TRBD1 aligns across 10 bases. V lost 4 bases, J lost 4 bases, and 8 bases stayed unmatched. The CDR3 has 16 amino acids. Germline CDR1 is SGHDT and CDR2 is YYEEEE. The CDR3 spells CASSQIQDRGNQPQHF. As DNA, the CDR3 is TGTGCCAGCAGCCAAATACAGGACAGGGGGAATCAGCCCCAGCATTTT.